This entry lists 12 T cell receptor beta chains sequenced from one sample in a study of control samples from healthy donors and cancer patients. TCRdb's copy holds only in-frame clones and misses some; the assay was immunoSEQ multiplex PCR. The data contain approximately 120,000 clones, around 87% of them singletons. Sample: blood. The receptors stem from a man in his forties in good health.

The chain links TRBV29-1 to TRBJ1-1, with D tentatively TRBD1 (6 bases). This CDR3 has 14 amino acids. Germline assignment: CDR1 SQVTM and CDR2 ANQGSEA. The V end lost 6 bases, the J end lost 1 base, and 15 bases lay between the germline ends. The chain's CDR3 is CSVENRAPNTEAFF. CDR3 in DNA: TGCAGCGTCGAGAACAGGGCACCGAACACTGAAGCTTTCTTT.

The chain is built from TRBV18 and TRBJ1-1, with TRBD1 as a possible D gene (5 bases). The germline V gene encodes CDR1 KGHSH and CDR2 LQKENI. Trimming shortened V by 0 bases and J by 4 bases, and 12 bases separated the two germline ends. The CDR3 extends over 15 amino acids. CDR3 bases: TGTGCCAGCTCACCACCAGTCGGGGGGTCCACTGAAGCTTTCTTT. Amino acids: CASSPPVGGSTEAFF.

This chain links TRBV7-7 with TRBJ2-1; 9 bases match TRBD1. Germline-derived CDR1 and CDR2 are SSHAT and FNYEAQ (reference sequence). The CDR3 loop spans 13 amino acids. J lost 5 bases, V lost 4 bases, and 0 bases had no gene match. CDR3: CASSWTGDNEQFF. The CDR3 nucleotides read TGTGCCAGCAGCTGGACAGGGGACAATGAGCAGTTCTTC.

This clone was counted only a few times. The CDR3 bases are TGCGCCAGCAGCCTCTTCCGGGACTCCTACGAGCAGTACTTC. It translates to CASSLFRDSYEQYF. The rearrangement uses TRBV5-1 and TRBJ2-7, with D maybe TRBD2 (5 bases). Trimming took off 4 bases at V and 0 bases at J, with 11 bases between the two ends. This CDR3 is 14 amino acids long. CDR1 is SGHRS and CDR2 is YFSETQ in the germline V gene.

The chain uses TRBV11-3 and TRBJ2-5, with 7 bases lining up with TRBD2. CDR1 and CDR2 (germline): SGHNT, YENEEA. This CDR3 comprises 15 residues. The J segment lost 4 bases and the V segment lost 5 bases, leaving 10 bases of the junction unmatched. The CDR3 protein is CASSKAGGGVETQYF. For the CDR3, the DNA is TGTGCCAGCAGCAAAGCCGGGGGAGGGGTAGAGACCCAGTACTTC.

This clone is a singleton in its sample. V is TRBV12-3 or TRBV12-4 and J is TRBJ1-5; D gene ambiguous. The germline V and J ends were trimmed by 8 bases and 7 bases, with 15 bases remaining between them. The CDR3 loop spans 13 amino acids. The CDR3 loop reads CASSVLGRQPQHF. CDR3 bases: TGTGCCAGCTCAGTCCTGGGGAGGCAGCCCCAGCATTTT.

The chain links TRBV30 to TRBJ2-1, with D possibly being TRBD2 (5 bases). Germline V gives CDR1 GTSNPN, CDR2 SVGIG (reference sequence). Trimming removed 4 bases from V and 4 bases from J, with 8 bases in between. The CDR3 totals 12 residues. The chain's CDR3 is CAWTRGYNEQFF. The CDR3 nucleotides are TGTGCCTGGACTCGAGGGTACAATGAGCAGTTCTTC.

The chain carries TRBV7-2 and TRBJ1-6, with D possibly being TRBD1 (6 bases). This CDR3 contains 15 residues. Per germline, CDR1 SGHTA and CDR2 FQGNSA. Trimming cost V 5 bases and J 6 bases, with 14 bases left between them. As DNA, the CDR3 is TGTGCCAGCAGCAGGAGAGGGGGAGTTAATTCACCCCTCCACTTT. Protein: CASSRRGGVNSPLHF. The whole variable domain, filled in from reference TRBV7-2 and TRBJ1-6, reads GAGVSQSPSNKVTEKGKDVELRCDPISGHTALYWYRQSLGQGLEFLIYFQGNSAPDKSGLPSDRFSAERTGGSVSTLTIQRTQQEDSAVYLCASSRRGGVNSPLHFGNGTRLTVT.

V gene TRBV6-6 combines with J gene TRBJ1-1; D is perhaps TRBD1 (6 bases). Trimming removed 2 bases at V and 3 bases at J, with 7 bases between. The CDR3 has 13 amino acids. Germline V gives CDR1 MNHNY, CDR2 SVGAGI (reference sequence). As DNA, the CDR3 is TGTGCCAGCAGTTACAGGGGGGACACTGAAGCTTTCTTT. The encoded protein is CASSYRGDTEAFF.

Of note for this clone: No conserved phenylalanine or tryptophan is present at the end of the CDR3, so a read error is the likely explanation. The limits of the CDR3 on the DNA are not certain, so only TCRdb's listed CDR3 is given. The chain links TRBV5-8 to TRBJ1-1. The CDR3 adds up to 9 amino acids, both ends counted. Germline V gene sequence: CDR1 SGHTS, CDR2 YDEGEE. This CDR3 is CASSLPRPL.

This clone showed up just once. CDR3 sequence: CASGLVLGQGSSGNTIYF. The CDR3 coding sequence is TGTGCTAGTGGTTTGGTACTCGGACAGGGTTCCTCTGGAAACACCATATATTTT. This chain connects TRBV12-5 to TRBJ1-3, with 8 bases lining up with TRBD1. The V segment lost 0 bases and the J segment 0 bases; nucleotides outside the gene matches: 7. From germline, CDR1 is LGHNT and CDR2 FRNRAP. The CDR3 runs to 18 residues.

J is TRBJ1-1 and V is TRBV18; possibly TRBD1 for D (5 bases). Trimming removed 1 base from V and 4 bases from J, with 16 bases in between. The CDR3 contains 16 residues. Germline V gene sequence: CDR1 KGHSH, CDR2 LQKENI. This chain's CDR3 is CASSPQYTRGGTEAFF. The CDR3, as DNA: TGTGCCAGCTCACCACAGTATACCCGGGGCGGCACTGAAGCTTTCTTT.